This record concerns one TCR beta chain sequence. Some clones are missing from TCRdb's copy, which holds only in-frame ones; the method was immunoSEQ multiplex PCR. The sample carries some 130,000 clones, around nine tenths recorded once. The data stem from a study of T cell responses to AZD1222 COVID-19 vaccine. The CDR3 runs 15 residues. Looked up from germline, CDR1 is SGHAT and CDR2 is FQNNGV. Trimming shortened V by 3 bases and J by 7 bases, and 16 bases separated the two germline ends. The J gene is TRBJ2-1, the V gene TRBV11-2, with D perhaps TRBD2 (5 bases). The TCR sequence derives from an adult in good health. This sample comprised peripheral blood, obtained on day 0 of AZD1222 vaccination. CDR3 in amino acids: CASSFQVERANEQFF. Here the CDR3 DNA reads TGTGCCAGCAGCTTTCAAGTCGAGAGGGCGAATGAGCAGTTCTTC. Supplemented by reference TRBV11-2 and TRBJ2-1, the full variable domain reads EAGVAQSPRYKIIEKRQSVAFWCNPISGHATLYWYQQILGQGPKLLIQFQNNGVVDDSQLPKDRFSAERLKGVDSTLKIQPAKLEDSAVYLCASSFQVERANEQFFGPGTRLTVL.